These 4 T cell receptor beta chains were all obtained from the same sample, sequenced in a study of blood T cell repertoires in COVID-19. Libraries were prepared by immunoSEQ multiplex PCR; TCRdb keeps only in-frame clonotypes and omits some of them. The sample lists some 87,000 clones, around 83% occurring once. Sequencing input: peripheral blood. These receptors all come from a man older than 75 with active or convalescent COVID-19.

By frequency in the sample, this clone is medium-sized. The chain uses TRBV18 and TRBJ1-2; TRBD1 matches at 11 bases. V was pared by 3 bases and J by 4 bases, with 4 bases of the junction left unmatched. The CDR3 covers 15 residues. Germline V lookup: CDR1 KGHSH, CDR2 LQKENI. The CDR3 coding sequence is TGTGCCAGCTCACCCGGGACAGGGGGGAGCTATGGCTACACCTTC. Translated, it gives CASSPGTGGSYGYTF.

The V and J genes are TRBV19 and TRBJ2-5; TRBD2 might be the D (6 bases). Germline CDR1 LNHDA, CDR2 SQIVND (reference sequence). V was pared by 1 base and J by 5 bases, with 11 bases between. This CDR3 has 14 residues. CDR3 protein: CASSIALGGETQYF. The CDR3, as DNA: TGTGCCAGTAGTATAGCGCTTGGAGGGGAGACCCAGTACTTC. Full variable domain (rest looked up from reference TRBV19 and TRBJ2-5): DGGITQSPKYLFRKEGQNVTLSCEQNLNHDAMYWYRQDPGQGLRLIYYSQIVNDFQKGDIAEGYSVSREKKESFPLTVTSAQKNPTAFYLCASSIALGGETQYFGPGTRLLVL.

This chain connects TRBV19 to TRBJ2-5; 7 nucleotides agree with TRBD2. Trimming at V came to 1 base and at J to 5 bases, leaving 4 bases not matched to a gene. CDR3 length equals 14 residues. Germline CDR1 reads LNHDA; CDR2 reads SQIVND (reference sequence). The CDR3 region is CASSIGDYVETQYF. The CDR3 coding sequence is TGTGCCAGTAGTATAGGGGACTATGTGGAGACCCAGTACTTC.

The genes are TRBV27 and TRBJ1-5; weak D call: TRBD1 (5 bases). This CDR3 is 15 amino acids long. Germline loops: CDR1 MNHEY, CDR2 SMNVEV (reference sequence). V lost 4 bases to trimming and J lost 1 base, with 11 bases between them. CDR3: CASSSIRQSNQPQHF. In DNA, the CDR3 is TGTGCCAGCAGTTCAATTCGACAGAGCAATCAGCCCCAGCATTTT.